What follows describes a single T cell receptor beta chain. It lacks a known antigen. Per-base qualities were not stored, and no clone one base away is much larger. Other DNA sequences in the same sample also yield this CDR3. Library prep was done by the immunoSEQ multiplex PCR assay. TCRdb took over this immuneACCESS table, retaining in-frame rearrangements with V and J assigned. Such tables are incomplete; in checked studies, under half of the missing clones stem from an unresolved V gene, and the remainder is unexplained. The sample table contains approximately 170,000 clones; only one count was recorded for around 90% of them. Just over 1.4% of the sample is taken by the ten largest. From the germline V gene, CDR1 is LGHNT and CDR2 is FRNRAP. The CDR3 numbers 15 residues from cysteine through phenylalanine. Only CDR3 DNA is held: 45 bases, read in frame from base 1. Deletion took 1 base off V and 2 bases off J, with a span of 10 bases between the germline ends.

The sample belongs to a study of control samples from healthy donors and cancer patients (dated by TCRdb to the early 2020s). The clonotype comes from a man aged 25-45 years in good health. Recombination connected TRBV12-5 to TRBJ2-3, with TRBD1 as a weak D call on 5 bases. Sequencing input: blood. The CDR3 is CASGLGQTSTDTQYF. In nucleotides, the sequence is TGTGCTAGTGGTTTGGGACAGACCTCCACAGATACGCAGTATTTT.